This TCR beta chain was identified in a study of control samples from healthy donors and cancer patients. For this clone: Other DNA sequences in the same sample also yield this CDR3.

Repertoires were generated with immunoSEQ multiplex PCR, while TCRdb's copy carries only in-frame clones and drops some. The repertoire includes tens of thousands of clones, roughly nine tenths of them detected once, and around 1.7% sits in the top ten. Germline V CDR1 and CDR2: SQVTM, ANQGSEA. Trimming cost V 4 bases and J 7 bases; bases outside gene matches: 5. The CDR3 runs 13 residues. The chain carries TRBV29-1 and TRBJ1-1; 11 bases align to TRBD1. The clonotype originates from a man in his forties or fifties with colorectal cancer. Specimen: PBMCs. CDR3 residues: CSVGTGGGGEAFF. CDR3 nucleotide sequence: TGCAGCGTTGGGACAGGGGGCGGGGGTGAAGCTTTCTTT. The full variable domain, in which reference TRBV29-1 and TRBJ1-1 provide the parts outside the CDR3, is SAVISQKPSRDICQRGTSLTIQCQVDSQVTMMFWYRQQPGQSLTLIATANQGSEATYESGFVIDKFPISRPNLTFSTLTVSNMSPEDSSIYLCSVGTGGGGEAFFGQGTRLTVV.